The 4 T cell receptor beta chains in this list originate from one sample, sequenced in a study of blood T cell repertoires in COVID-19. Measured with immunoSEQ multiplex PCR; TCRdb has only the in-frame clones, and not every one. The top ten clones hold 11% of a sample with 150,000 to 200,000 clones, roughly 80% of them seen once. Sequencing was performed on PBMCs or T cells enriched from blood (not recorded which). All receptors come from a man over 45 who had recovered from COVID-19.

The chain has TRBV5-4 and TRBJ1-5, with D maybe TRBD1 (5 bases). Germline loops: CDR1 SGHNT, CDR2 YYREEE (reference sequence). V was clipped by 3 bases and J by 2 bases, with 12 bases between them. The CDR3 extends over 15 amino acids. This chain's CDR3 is CASSSDGGGNQPQHF. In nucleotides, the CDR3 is TGTGCCAGCAGCTCGGATGGAGGGGGCAATCAGCCCCAGCATTTT.

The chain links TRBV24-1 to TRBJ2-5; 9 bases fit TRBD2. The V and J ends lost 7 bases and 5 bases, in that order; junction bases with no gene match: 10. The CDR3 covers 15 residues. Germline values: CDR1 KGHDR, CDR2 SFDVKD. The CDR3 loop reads CATSRGGEDRETQYF. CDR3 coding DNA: TGTGCCACCAGCCGCGGGGGGGAGGATAGGGAGACCCAGTACTTC.

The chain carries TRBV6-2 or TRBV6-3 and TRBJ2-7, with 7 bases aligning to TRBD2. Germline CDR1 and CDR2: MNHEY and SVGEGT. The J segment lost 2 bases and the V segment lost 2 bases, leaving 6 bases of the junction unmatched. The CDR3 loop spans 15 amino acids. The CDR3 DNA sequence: TGTGCCAGCAGTTACACCGGGGGGTACCCCTACGAGCAGTACTTC. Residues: CASSYTGGYPYEQYF.

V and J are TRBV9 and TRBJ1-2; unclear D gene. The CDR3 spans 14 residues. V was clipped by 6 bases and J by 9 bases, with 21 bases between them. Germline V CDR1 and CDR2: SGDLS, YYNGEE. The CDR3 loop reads CASNLAGRFRCYTF. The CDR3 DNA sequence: TGTGCCAGCAATTTGGCAGGTCGATTCCGCTGCTACACCTTC.